The sequence of this T cell receptor (beta chain) was determined in a study of blood T cell repertoires in COVID-19 (dated by TCRdb to between 2020 and 2021). Regarding the complete study: Samples from collaborators originated in the United States, Italy and Spain and spanned both the acute and convalescent phases of COVID-19. The prospective study material was composed of cDNA or gDNA derived from T cells, B-cell-depleted T cells, or PBMCs. Deeply sampled blood TCRbeta repertoires from subjects exposed to, actively infected with, or recovered from COVID-19 were included in the dataset. The repertoires were made available in a free public database intended to serve as a resource for research on the immune response to SARS-CoV-2. The samples were drawn from the first 160 participants of the ongoing ImmuneRACE study and from 950 to 1,500 subjects provided by 6 global collaborators. The sample metadata nearly always contained a de-identified subject ID, COVID-19 status, age in years and sex. Where available, HLA class I and class II types were taken from metadata supplied by the sample provider and were not determined by assay-based typing. Overall results and qualifications from the work: The amount of clinical and demographic metadata varied by source and participant and was provided uncurated.

According to the germline V gene, CDR1 reads SGHVS and CDR2 reads FNYEAQ. Spanning cysteine to phenylalanine, the CDR3 consists of 16 amino acids. Only the CDR3 portion is preserved as DNA: 48 bases, with reading frame beginning at the first base. V loses 5 bases of germline sequence and J loses 4 bases, and the interval between the two ends is 18 bases. Participants in the prospective study were aged roughly 18 to 90 years, lived in 20 to 30 United States geographic areas, and enrolled through a virtual design. In the prospective study, participants were assigned to cohorts based on the clinical history participants reported in a screening survey and a study questionnaire. Exposed participants were defined as having been in contact with someone with a PCR-confirmed or clinician-diagnosed COVID-19 case within 2 weeks of study entry. Each participant in the prospective study had whole blood, serum and a nasopharyngeal or oropharyngeal swab collected by mobile phlebotomists. Over an approximately two-month period, participants in the prospective study had the option of providing additional blood draws and questionnaires. Before DNA extraction, prospective study blood samples were shipped either frozen or at room temperature.

As regards this clone: Its target antigen remains unknown. No quality values exist for individual bases; no much larger clone is one base distant.

TCRbeta CDR3 regions were amplified from genomic DNA by means of the immunoSEQ Assay, a bias-controlled multiplex PCR. For the original study's pipeline: The number of nucleated cells in each sample was estimated by amplification of reference gene primers within the assay. Sequence reads were collapsed and filtered to measure the absolute abundance of every unique TCRbeta CDR3 rearrangement. For each sample, productive Simpson clonality was calculated as the square root of Simpson's diversity index over productive rearrangements. Not all clones reach the TCRdb copy of this immuneACCESS table, which keeps in-frame sequences only. Checked studies attribute under half of the gap to unresolved V genes and leave the rest unexplained. D and trimming were read from the DNA, whereas the V and J calls and clone size are those reported in that table. A total of 210,000 or so clones appear in this sample, about four fifths of them only once. In total, the top ten clones hold approximately 4.9% of the sample.

The source material was PBMCs or T cells enriched from blood (not recorded which). The origin of this receptor is a woman aged 45-65 years who had been exposed to COVID-19. The sequence is built from TRBV7-6 and TRBJ1-5; TRBD1 might be the D gene, on 5 matching bases. In nucleotide form, the sequence is TGTGCCAGCAGCCCTCAAACCGGGACTGAGAATCAGCCCCAGCATTTT. It translates to CASSPQTGTENQPQHF.